These T cell receptor beta chains were read from a single sample in a study of T cell responses to AZD1222 COVID-19 vaccine. Method: immunoSEQ multiplex PCR; TCRdb's copy keeps in-frame clones and lacks some. The sample holds 180,000 or so clones, about 90% seen once. The specimen comprised peripheral blood, sampled 28 days after the second AZD1222 dose. These receptors came from an adult who received the AZD1222 COVID-19 vaccine. The CDR3 runs from the conserved cysteine through the conserved F or W. Fields, in order: CDR3 protein, CDR3 DNA, V gene, clone size, J gene, CDR3 length, D gene. The D gene is left open where the match is weak. Size is omitted from some rows. Given values are once, few, many or a class for expanded clones.

CDR3 protein: CASSPRGTSRRETQYF
CDR3 DNA: TGTGCCAGCAGCCCCCGAGGGACTAGTCGGCGGGAGACCCAGTACTTC
V gene: TRBV7-2
clone size: .
J gene: TRBJ2-5
CDR3 length: 16
D gene: TRBD2

CDR3 protein: CASSPAGTSGTDTQYF
CDR3 DNA: TGTGCCAGCAGCCCCGCCGGGACTAGCGGTACAGATACGCAGTATTTT
V gene: TRBV6-4
clone size: .
J gene: TRBJ2-3
CDR3 length: 16
D gene: TRBD2

CDR3 protein: CASSPRGYGYTF
CDR3 DNA: TGTGCCAGTAGTCCCCGGGGTTATGGCTACACCTTC
V gene: TRBV19
clone size: .
J gene: TRBJ1-2
CDR3 length: 12
D gene: .

CDR3 protein: CASSLGTSGSSYNEQFF
CDR3 DNA: TGTGCCAGCAGCTTAGGGACTAGCGGGAGCTCCTACAATGAGCAGTTCTTC
V gene: TRBV7-8
clone size: .
J gene: TRBJ2-1
CDR3 length: 17
D gene: TRBD2

CDR3 protein: CASSLDPNSYNEQFF
CDR3 DNA: TGTGCCAGCAGCTTAGATCCGAATTCCTACAATGAGCAGTTCTTC
V gene: TRBV7-8
clone size: .
J gene: TRBJ2-1
CDR3 length: 15
D gene: .

CDR3 protein: CAWSEQSNTEAFF
CDR3 DNA: TGTGCCTGGAGTGAGCAGTCGAACACTGAAGCTTTCTTT
V gene: TRBV30
clone size: .
J gene: TRBJ1-1
CDR3 length: 13
D gene: .

CDR3 protein: CASSGVARAERQTQYF
CDR3 DNA: TGTGCCAGCAGTGGGGTGGCGAGGGCAGAGCGACAGACCCAGTACTTC
V gene: TRBV2
clone size: .
J gene: TRBJ2-5
CDR3 length: 16
D gene: .

CDR3 protein: CASSEALGGPLETQYF
CDR3 DNA: TGTGCCAGCAGTGAAGCGCTTGGGGGGCCGTTGGAGACCCAGTACTTC
V gene: TRBV6-1
clone size: .
J gene: TRBJ2-5
CDR3 length: 16
D gene: .

CDR3 protein: CASSQDRDSPTNEKLFF
CDR3 DNA: TGCGCCAGCAGCCAAGATCGGGACAGCCCAACTAATGAAAAACTGTTTTTT
V gene: TRBV4-1
clone size: .
J gene: TRBJ1-4
CDR3 length: 17
D gene: TRBD1

CDR3 protein: CASSIDSTGRNTEAFF
CDR3 DNA: TGTGCCAGTAGTATAGATTCGACAGGGCGGAACACTGAAGCTTTCTTT
V gene: TRBV19
clone size: .
J gene: TRBJ1-1
CDR3 length: 16
D gene: TRBD1

CDR3 protein: CASSQDWETANTEAFF
CDR3 DNA: TGTGCCAGCAGCCAAGATTGGGAAACAGCGAACACTGAAGCTTTCTTT
V gene: TRBV3-1/TRBV3-2
clone size: .
J gene: TRBJ1-1
CDR3 length: 16
D gene: .

CDR3 protein: CASRTGSVGANVLTF
CDR3 DNA: TGTGCCAGCAGGACAGGGAGCGTTGGGGCCAACGTCCTGACTTTC
V gene: TRBV27
clone size: .
J gene: TRBJ2-6
CDR3 length: 15
D gene: TRBD1

CDR3 protein: CASSFRSPPTNTEAFF
CDR3 DNA: TGTGCCAGCAGCTTTCGTAGCCCGCCAACCAACACTGAAGCTTTCTTT
V gene: TRBV7-6
clone size: .
J gene: TRBJ1-1
CDR3 length: 16
D gene: .

CDR3 protein: CASSLGNHYEQYF
CDR3 DNA: TGTGCCAGCAGTTTAGGCAACCACTACGAGCAGTACTTC
V gene: TRBV28
clone size: .
J gene: TRBJ2-7
CDR3 length: 13
D gene: .

CDR3 protein: CASSHRGGETQYF
CDR3 DNA: TGTGCCAGCAGCCACCGGGGGGGAGAGACCCAGTACTTC
V gene: TRBV11-3
clone size: .
J gene: TRBJ2-5
CDR3 length: 13
D gene: TRBD2

CDR3 protein: CASSVGEGNYGYTF
CDR3 DNA: TGTGCCAGCAGCGTAGGTGAGGGGAACTATGGCTACACCTTC
V gene: TRBV9
clone size: .
J gene: TRBJ1-2
CDR3 length: 14
D gene: .

CDR3 protein: CASSPGQQTSPLHF
CDR3 DNA: TGTGCCAGCAGCCCGGGACAGCAGACTTCACCCCTCCACTTT
V gene: TRBV7-2
clone size: .
J gene: TRBJ1-6
CDR3 length: 14
D gene: TRBD1

CDR3 protein: CASGRGFNQPQHF
CDR3 DNA: TGTGCCAGTGGGAGGGGATTCAATCAGCCCCAGCATTTT
V gene: TRBV19
clone size: once
J gene: TRBJ1-5
CDR3 length: 13
D gene: .

CDR3 protein: CASSLEGLRDQPQHF
CDR3 DNA: TGTGCCAGCAGCTTAGAGGGTCTGAGAGATCAGCCCCAGCATTTT
V gene: TRBV7-2
clone size: once
J gene: TRBJ1-5
CDR3 length: 15
D gene: .